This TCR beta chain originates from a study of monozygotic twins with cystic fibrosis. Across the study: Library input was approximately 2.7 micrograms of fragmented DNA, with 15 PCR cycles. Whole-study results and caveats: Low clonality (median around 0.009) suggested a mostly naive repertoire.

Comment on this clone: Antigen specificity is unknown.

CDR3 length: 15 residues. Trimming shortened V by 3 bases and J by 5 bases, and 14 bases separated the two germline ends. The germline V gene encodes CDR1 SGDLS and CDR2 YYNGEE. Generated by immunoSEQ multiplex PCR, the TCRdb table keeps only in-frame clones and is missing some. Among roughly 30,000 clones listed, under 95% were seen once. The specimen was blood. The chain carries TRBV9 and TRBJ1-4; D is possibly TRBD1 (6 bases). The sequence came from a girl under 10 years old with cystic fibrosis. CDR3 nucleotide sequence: TGTGCCAGCAGCGGATCAGGGGCGGGAAATGAAAAACTGTTTTTT. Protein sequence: CASSGSGAGNEKLFF. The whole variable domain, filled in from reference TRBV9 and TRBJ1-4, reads DSGVTQTPKHLITATGQRVTLRCSPRSGDLSVYWYQQSLDQGLQFLIQYYNGEERAKGNILERFSAQQFPDLHSELNLSSLELGDSALYFCASSGSGAGNEKLFFGSGTQLSVL.